This is a list of T cell receptor beta chains from one sample in a study of shared clonotypes between healthy human individuals. Using immunoSEQ multiplex PCR, the repertoire was profiled, and TCRdb retains in-frame clones only, with some absent. Here the sample spans about 680,000 clones, 55% to 85% being singletons. Input material: memory CD4+ T cells sorted from blood. The receptor source for this set is a woman aged 25 to 39 in good health. Both conserved end residues are part of each CDR3. The order of the fields is V gene, D gene, J gene, clone size, CDR3 protein, CDR3 DNA. D genes are given only for firm matches. Where a row states a size, it is once, few, many or the class of an expanded clone; other rows omit it.

v_gene: TRBV7-2; d_gene: NA; j_gene: TRBJ1-5; abundance: NA; CDR3aa: CASSYQRDQPQHF; CDR3nt: TGTGCCAGCAGCTATCAGAGGGATCAGCCCCAGCATTTT
v_gene: TRBV5-1; d_gene: TRBD1; j_gene: TRBJ1-2; abundance: NA; CDR3aa: CASSPGQGTGYTF; CDR3nt: TGCGCCAGCAGCCCTGGACAGGGGACGGGCTACACCTTC
v_gene: TRBV10-2; d_gene: TRBD2; j_gene: TRBJ2-1; abundance: few; CDR3aa: CATLDHSGTSGVNEQFF; CDR3nt: TGCGCCACCTTAGACCACTCCGGGACTAGCGGGGTCAATGAGCAGTTCTTC
v_gene: TRBV5-1; d_gene: NA; j_gene: TRBJ2-2; abundance: NA; CDR3aa: CASSLDGNTGELFF; CDR3nt: TGCGCCAGCAGCTTGGACGGGAACACCGGGGAGCTGTTTTTT
v_gene: TRBV19; d_gene: NA; j_gene: TRBJ1-3; abundance: few; CDR3aa: CASSIPAGVLNTIYF; CDR3nt: TGTGCCAGTAGTATACCCGCCGGAGTACTAAACACCATATATTTT
v_gene: TRBV5-1; d_gene: NA; j_gene: TRBJ2-1; abundance: few; CDR3aa: CASRDSFGTAQFF; CDR3nt: TGCGCCAGCAGAGATTCTTTCGGGACCGCCCAGTTCTTC
v_gene: TRBV7-9; d_gene: TRBD2; j_gene: TRBJ2-7; abundance: NA; CDR3aa: CASSPSGLAGGSSPYEQYF; CDR3nt: TGTGCCAGCAGCCCCTCGGGACTAGCGGGAGGGTCCTCCCCCTACGAGCAGTACTTC
v_gene: TRBV4-1; d_gene: NA; j_gene: TRBJ2-5; abundance: NA; CDR3aa: CASSQSRNLGETQYF; CDR3nt: TGCGCCAGCAGCCAATCCCGGAATTTGGGGGAGACCCAGTACTTC
v_gene: TRBV6-1; d_gene: TRBD1; j_gene: TRBJ2-7; abundance: NA; CDR3aa: CASSERPRQGARRSGEQYF; CDR3nt: TGTGCCAGCAGTGAACGTCCGAGACAGGGGGCGCGCCGTTCGGGGGAGCAGTACTTC
v_gene: TRBV7-8; d_gene: TRBD2; j_gene: TRBJ2-7; abundance: NA; CDR3aa: CASSLPRGTSNEQYF; CDR3nt: TGTGCCAGCAGCTTGCCCAGGGGGACTAGCAACGAGCAGTACTTC
v_gene: TRBV7-9; d_gene: TRBD2; j_gene: TRBJ2-1; abundance: NA; CDR3aa: CASGPSGRWSYNEQFF; CDR3nt: TGTGCCAGTGGCCCTAGCGGGAGGTGGAGTTACAATGAGCAGTTCTTC
v_gene: TRBV2; d_gene: NA; j_gene: TRBJ2-7; abundance: NA; CDR3aa: CASSGLEGLEQYF; CDR3nt: TGTGCCAGCAGTGGCCTCGAAGGCTTGGAGCAGTACTTC
v_gene: TRBV7-2; d_gene: NA; j_gene: TRBJ2-5; abundance: NA; CDR3aa: CASSHFQETQYF; CDR3nt: TGTGCCAGCAGCCATTTCCAAGAGACCCAGTACTTC
v_gene: TRBV27; d_gene: TRBD2; j_gene: TRBJ2-7; abundance: once; CDR3aa: CASSSPGLAGGQYF; CDR3nt: TGTGCCAGCAGTAGTCCGGGACTAGCGGGAGGGCAGTACTTC
v_gene: TRBV28; d_gene: TRBD2; j_gene: TRBJ2-3; abundance: NA; CDR3aa: CASSPDLAGGNTQYF; CDR3nt: TGTGCCAGCAGTCCCGATCTAGCGGGAGGTAATACGCAGTATTTT
v_gene: TRBV5-6; d_gene: TRBD1; j_gene: TRBJ2-3; abundance: NA; CDR3aa: CASSRDRGPSTDTQYF; CDR3nt: TGTGCCAGCAGCCGGGACAGGGGGCCCAGTACAGATACGCAGTATTTT
v_gene: TRBV11-3; d_gene: TRBD2; j_gene: TRBJ2-3; abundance: few; CDR3aa: CASSSGRNTDTQYF; CDR3nt: TGTGCCAGCTCGAGCGGGAGGAACACAGATACGCAGTATTTT
v_gene: TRBV6-1; d_gene: NA; j_gene: TRBJ2-7; abundance: NA; CDR3aa: CASSAGLPYEQYF; CDR3nt: TGTGCCAGCAGTGCGGGACTTCCCTACGAGCAGTACTTC